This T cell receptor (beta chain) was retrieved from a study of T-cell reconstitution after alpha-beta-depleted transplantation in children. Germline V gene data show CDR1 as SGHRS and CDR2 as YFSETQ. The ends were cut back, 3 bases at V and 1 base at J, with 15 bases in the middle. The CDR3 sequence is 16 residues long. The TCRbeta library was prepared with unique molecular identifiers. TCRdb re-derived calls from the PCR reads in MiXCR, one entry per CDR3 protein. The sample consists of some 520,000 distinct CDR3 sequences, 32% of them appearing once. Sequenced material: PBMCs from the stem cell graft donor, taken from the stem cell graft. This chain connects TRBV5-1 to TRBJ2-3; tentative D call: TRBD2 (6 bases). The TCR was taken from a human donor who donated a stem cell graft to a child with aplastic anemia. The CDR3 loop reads CASSSGGGGGTDTQYF. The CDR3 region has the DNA TGCGCCAGCAGCTCAGGCGGAGGAGGGGGCACAGATACGCAGTATTTT. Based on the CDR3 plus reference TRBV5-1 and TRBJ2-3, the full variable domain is KAGVTQTPRYLIKTRGQQVTLSCSPISGHRSVSWYQQTPGQGLQFLFEYFSETQRNKGNFPGRFSGRQFSNSRSEMNVSTLELGDSALYLCASSSGGGGGTDTQYFGPGTRLTVL.